These 20 T cell receptor beta chains share one sample of origin, sequenced in a study of T cells expressing NK-cell markers. TCRdb re-called the 5' RACE reads, yielding one record per CDR3 amino acid sequence without DNA. This sample lists some 600,000 distinct CDR3 sequences; its ten largest clones have roughly 3.4%. The sample was blood T cells: a sorted CD56 or NKG2C T cell subset, CD4+ or CD8+ T cells, or bulk PBMC T cells (not recorded which). The source of these receptors is a man younger than 30 in good health.

CDR3 amino acids: CASSSGTTETQYF. The chain combines TRBV19 with TRBJ2-5; checking the TCRdb D call of TRBD2 is not possible without DNA. Germline CDR1 LNHDA, CDR2 SQIVND (reference sequence). This CDR3 is built from 13 residues.

This chain connects TRBV12-3 or TRBV12-4 to TRBJ1-4. The CDR3 spans 15 residues. The CDR3 protein is CASSPHPATNEKLFF.

V and J are TRBV5-1 and TRBJ1-4. Germline V gene lookup returns CDR1 SGHRS and CDR2 YFSETQ. The CDR3 is made up of 15 amino acids. CDR3 protein: CASSLAQTGPAELFF.

The V and J genes are TRBV29-1 and TRBJ2-1; TCRdb returns TRBD1, unconfirmable since there is no DNA. Germline V gene data show CDR1 as SQVTM and CDR2 as ANQGSEA. The CDR3 runs to 14 residues. CDR3 protein: CSVTPARSYNEQFF.

The V call is TRBV15, the J call TRBJ2-5; the D call from TCRdb, TRBD1, cannot be confirmed without DNA. CDR1 and CDR2 from the germline V gene are LNHNV and YYDKDF (reference sequence). The CDR3 consists of 14 residues. This CDR3 is CATSTITGGGAQYF.

This rearrangement joins TRBV29-1 to TRBJ2-1; TCRdb returns TRBD2, unconfirmable since there is no DNA. The CDR3 has 13 residues. Germline CDR1 and CDR2: SQVTM and ANQGSEA. CDR3 loop: CSVEVASSNEQFF.

This chain joins TRBV6-5 and TRBJ2-6; checking the TCRdb D call of TRBD2 is not possible without DNA. Germline-derived CDR1 and CDR2 are MNHEY and SVGAGI. There are 17 residues in the CDR3. This CDR3 reads CASSYRAGGTGANVLTF.

This sequence joins TRBV18 and TRBJ1-4. Looked up from germline, CDR1 is KGHSH and CDR2 is LQKENI. The CDR3 is 14 residues long. This CDR3 is CASSTLGIGEKLFF.

The rearrangement joins TRBV20-1 to TRBJ1-5; TCRdb reports TRBD1, a call that lacks DNA to check it against. The CDR3 sequence is 17 residues long. Per germline, CDR1 DFQATT and CDR2 SNEGSKA (reference sequence). The CDR3: CSARLWGGRVDNQPQHF.

V gene TRBV10-3 combines with J gene TRBJ1-5. This CDR3 is 13 amino acids long. CDR1 and CDR2 from the germline V gene are ENHRY and SYGVKD. The CDR3 sequence is CAISEFGLRAQHF.

CDR3 loop: CASSWGAGTGYQYEQYF. The V call is TRBV7-9, the J call TRBJ2-7; lacking DNA, the TRBD1 call made by TCRdb goes unchecked. The CDR3 contains 17 residues. The germline CDR1 and CDR2 sequences are SEHNR and FQNEAQ (reference sequence). Using reference TRBV7-9 and TRBJ2-7 for the parts outside the CDR3, the full variable domain is DTGVSQNPRHKITKRGQNVTFRCDPISEHNRLYWYRQTLGQGPEFLTYFQNEAQLEKSRLLSDRFSAERPKGSFSTLEIQRTEQGDSAMYLCASSWGAGTGYQYEQYFGPGTRLTVT.

The V and J genes are TRBV12-3 or TRBV12-4 and TRBJ2-1; no DNA is available, so the TRBD1 call from TCRdb remains unchecked. CDR3 length equals 16 residues. This chain's CDR3 is CASSLGGTGVYNEQFF.

This chain joins TRBV7-9 and TRBJ2-7; TCRdb reports TRBD2, a call that lacks DNA to check it against. In germline, CDR1 is SEHNR, CDR2 FQNEAQ (reference sequence). CDR3 size: 15 residues. The CDR3 protein is CASSPARRWAYEQYF.

CDR3 sequence: CASSYSGGSGNEQFF. This chain links TRBV6-2 or TRBV6-3 with TRBJ2-1; there is no DNA to check the TCRdb D call of TRBD1. Germline CDR1 reads MNHEY; CDR2 reads SVGEGT. This CDR3 region has 15 residues.

The genes are TRBV7-6 and TRBJ2-3; TCRdb selects TRBD2, and the lack of DNA leaves this call unchecked. This CDR3 has 17 amino acids. Germline lookup yields CDR1 SGHVS and CDR2 FNYEAQ. Here the CDR3 reads CASSFAGTSGIGDTQYF.

The chain uses TRBV7-2 and TRBJ1-1. Germline loops: CDR1 SGHTA, CDR2 FQGNSA. The CDR3 spans 12 residues. The CDR3 spells CASSLEYGGAFF.

V is TRBV5-1 and J is TRBJ2-3; TCRdb designates TRBD2, a call that cannot be tested without DNA. The CDR3 runs 14 residues. CDR1 is SGHRS and CDR2 is YFSETQ in the germline V gene. CDR3: CASSLWTQTDTQYF.

The chain couples TRBV4-2 to TRBJ1-1. The CDR3 extends over 12 amino acids. Germline CDR1 is LGHNA and CDR2 is YNFKEQ. Here the CDR3 reads CASSQGGVGAFF.

The rearrangement uses TRBV18 and TRBJ2-1; TCRdb designates TRBD1, a call that cannot be tested without DNA. Germline V CDR1 and CDR2: KGHSH, LQKENI. The CDR3 loop spans 13 amino acids. CDR3 in amino acids: CASSPDSTNEQFF.

The chain recombines TRBV2 with TRBJ2-1; the TCRdb D gene call, TRBD1, has no DNA to confirm it. This CDR3 contains 14 residues. Germline V lookup: CDR1 SNHLY, CDR2 FYNNEI. CDR3 region: CASSGSGARFEQFF. Full variable domain (remainder filled in from reference TRBV2 and TRBJ2-1): EPEVTQTPSHQVTQMGQEVILRCVPISNHLYFYWYRQILGQKVEFLVSFYNNEISEKSEIFDDQFSVERPDGSNFTLKIRSTKLEDSAMYFCASSGSGARFEQFFGPGTRLTVL.